The 7 T cell receptor beta chains reported below all come from one sample, sequenced in a study of prognosis after radiotherapy for stage I lung cancer. Two-round multiplex PCR, the amplification method, yielded TCR beta CDR3 from genomic DNA. Used in first-round PCR were primers specific to each TRBV and TRBJ gene. Each CDR3 protein gets one entry after TCRdb re-called the multiplex PCR reads with MiXCR. This sample has over 10,000 distinct CDR3 sequences, with 45% to 50% found just once. Sequencing was performed on PBMCs, taken before or after stereotactic body radiation therapy (not recorded which). The receptors come from a donor aged 50 or older with non-small cell lung cancer.

This clonotype is medium-sized (0.01 to 0.1%) in the sample. The chain combines TRBV30 with TRBJ1-3, with 10 nucleotides matching TRBD1. This CDR3 spans 15 amino acids. Germline V gives CDR1 GTSNPN, CDR2 SVGIG (reference sequence). Germline trimming cut 1 base from V and 2 bases from J; bases unmatched to any gene: 2. CDR3 residues: CAWSGDRGPGNTIYF. The CDR3 bases are TGTGCCTGGAGTGGGGACAGGGGACCTGGAAACACCATATATTTT.

As concerns this clonotype: Only one base separates this from a far larger clonotype, so it likely reflects a read error. The V call is TRBV6-5, the J call TRBJ2-1, with 7 nucleotides matching TRBD2. V was clipped by 8 bases and J by 6 bases; unmatched bases: 10. CDR1 and CDR2 from the germline V gene are MNHEY and SVGAGI. CDR3 length equals 14 residues. The CDR3 loop is CASCPMREINEQFF. The CDR3 DNA sequence: TGTGCCAGCTGCCCGATGCGGGAGATCAATGAGCAGTTCTTC.

As to this clonotype: The junction and the germline gene differ at one end; a read error may be behind it. The V and J genes are TRBV5-1 and TRBJ2-2; possible D gene TRBD2, 5 bases. Germline lookup yields CDR1 SGHRS and CDR2 YFSETQ. The CDR3 consists of 16 residues. The CDR3 nucleotides are TGTGCCAGCAGCTTCGGGCGGCTAGCAGTCACCGGGGAGCTGTTTTTT. Residues: CASSFGRLAVTGELFF.

In regard to this clonotype: A far more abundant clone sits one base away, making this likely a read error. The chain combines TRBV9 with TRBJ2-2, with 8 bases fitting TRBD2. The CDR3 contains 15 residues. Germline lookup yields CDR1 SGDLS and CDR2 YYNGEE. V trimming: 5 bases; J trimming: 3 bases; junction bases outside the gene matches: 6. CDR3 DNA: TGTGCCAGCAGTCCTCTCGGGGGGGACACCGGGGAGCTGTTTTTT. Protein: CASSPLGGDTGELFF.

This clonotype was seen ten or more times. The rearrangement joins TRBV7-8 to TRBJ2-7, with 9 bases identical to TRBD2. The CDR3 spans 15 residues. The V gene's germline CDR1 is SGHVS and CDR2 FQNEAQ. Losses at the gene ends were 1 base for V and 6 bases for J; bases not matched to a gene: 7. DNA for the CDR3: TGTGCCAGCAGCTTAGTGGCTAGCGGGACGGGCGAGCAGTACTTC. Its translation: CASSLVASGTGEQYF.

Only one count was recorded for this clonotype. This chain uses TRBV5-5 with TRBJ2-5, with 7 bases aligning to TRBD1. This CDR3 is built from 13 residues. Germline V lookup: CDR1 SGHKS, CDR2 YYEKEE (reference sequence). The ends lost 5 bases at V and 1 base at J; junction bases unmatched: 2. The CDR3 protein is CASRRTGQETQYF. DNA of the CDR3: TGTGCCAGCAGACGGACAGGCCAAGAGACCCAGTACTTC. The full variable domain, its missing parts supplied by reference TRBV5-5 and TRBJ2-5, is DAGVTQSPTHLIKTRGQQVTLRCSPISGHKSVSWYQQVLGQGPQFIFQYYEKEERGRGNFPDRFSARQFPNYSSELNVNALLLGDSALYLCASRRTGQETQYFGPGTRLLVL.

Note on this clonotype: One junction end disagrees with the germline gene, perhaps due to a read error. V usage is TRBV6-2 or TRBV6-3 and J usage is TRBJ2-4; D possibly uses TRBD1 or TRBD2 (5 bases each). This CDR3 has 14 amino acids. Germline V gives CDR1 MNHEY, CDR2 SVGEGT. The CDR3 loop reads CDSSPPGRKNIQYF. CDR3 bases: TGTGACAGCAGTCCCCCGGGACGGAAAAACATTCAGTACTTC.